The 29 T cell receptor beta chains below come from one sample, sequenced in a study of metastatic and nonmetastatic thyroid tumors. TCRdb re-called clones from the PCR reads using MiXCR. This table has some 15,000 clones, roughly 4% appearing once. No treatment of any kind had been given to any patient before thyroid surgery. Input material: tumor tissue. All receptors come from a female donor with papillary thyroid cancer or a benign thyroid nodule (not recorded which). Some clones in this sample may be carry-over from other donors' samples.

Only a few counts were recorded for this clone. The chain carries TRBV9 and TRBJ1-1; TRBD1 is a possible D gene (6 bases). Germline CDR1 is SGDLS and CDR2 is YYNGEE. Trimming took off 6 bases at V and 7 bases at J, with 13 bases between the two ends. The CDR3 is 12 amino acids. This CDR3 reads CASIFGDIEAFF. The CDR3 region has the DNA TGTGCCAGCATCTTCGGGGACATTGAAGCTTTCTTT.

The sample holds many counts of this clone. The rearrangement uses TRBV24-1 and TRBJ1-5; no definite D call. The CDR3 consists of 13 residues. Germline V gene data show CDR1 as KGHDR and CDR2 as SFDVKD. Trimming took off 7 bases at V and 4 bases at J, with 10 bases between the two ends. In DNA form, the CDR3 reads TGTGCCACCAGCCCTGACGGAAATCAGCCCCAGCATTTT. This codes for CATSPDGNQPQHF.

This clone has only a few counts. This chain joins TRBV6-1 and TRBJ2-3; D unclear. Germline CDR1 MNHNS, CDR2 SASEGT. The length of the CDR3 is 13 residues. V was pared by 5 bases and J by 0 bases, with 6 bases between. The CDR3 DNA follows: TGTGCCAGCAGTATCTTCAGCACAGATACGCAGTATTTT. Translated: CASSIFSTDTQYF.

The CDR3 DNA follows: TGCAGTGCTAGGGGGGAACTAGGGTACAATGAGCAGTTCTTC. Its translation: CSARGELGYNEQFF. The chain employs TRBV20-1 and TRBJ2-1; the D gene could be TRBD1 or TRBD2 (5 bases each). This CDR3 region has 14 residues. V gave up 3 bases and J gave up 4 bases, with 13 bases separating them. Germline V gene lookup returns CDR1 DFQATT and CDR2 SNEGSKA (reference sequence).

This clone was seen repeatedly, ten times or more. The CDR3 coding sequence is TGCGCCAGCAGCTTGGGGCCGGCAACCTACGAGCAGTACTTC. Encoded protein: CASSLGPATYEQYF. This sequence joins TRBV5-1 and TRBJ2-7; D remains unclear. Germline V lookup: CDR1 SGHRS, CDR2 YFSETQ. This CDR3 has 14 residues. V was shortened by 0 bases and J by 2 bases, with 9 bases between the two germline ends.

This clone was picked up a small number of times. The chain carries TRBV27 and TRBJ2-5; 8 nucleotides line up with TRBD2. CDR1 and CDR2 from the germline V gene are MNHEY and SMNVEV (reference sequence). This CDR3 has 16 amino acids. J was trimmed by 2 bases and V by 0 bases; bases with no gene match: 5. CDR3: CASSLSVAGGQETQYF. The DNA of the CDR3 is TGTGCCAGCAGTTTATCAGTGGCGGGAGGTCAAGAGACCCAGTACTTC.

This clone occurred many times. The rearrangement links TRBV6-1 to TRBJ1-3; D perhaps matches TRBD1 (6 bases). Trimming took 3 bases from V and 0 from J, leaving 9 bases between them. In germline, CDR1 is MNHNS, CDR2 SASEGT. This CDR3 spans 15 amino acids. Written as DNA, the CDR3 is TGTGCCAGCAGTGACGAGGGGGGCTCTGGAAACACCATATATTTT. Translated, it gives CASSDEGGSGNTIYF.

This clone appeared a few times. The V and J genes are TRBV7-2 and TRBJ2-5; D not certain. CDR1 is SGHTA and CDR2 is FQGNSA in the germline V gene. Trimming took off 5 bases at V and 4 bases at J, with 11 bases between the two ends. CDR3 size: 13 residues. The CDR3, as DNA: TGTGCCAGCAGCATCGAGATGGGAGAGACCCAGTACTTC. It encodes CASSIEMGETQYF.

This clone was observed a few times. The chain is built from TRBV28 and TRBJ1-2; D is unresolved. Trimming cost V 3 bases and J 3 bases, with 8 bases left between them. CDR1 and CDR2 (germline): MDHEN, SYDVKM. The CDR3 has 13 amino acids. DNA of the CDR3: TGTGCCAGCAGTTTGTCCCCACACTATGGCTACACCTTC. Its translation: CASSLSPHYGYTF.

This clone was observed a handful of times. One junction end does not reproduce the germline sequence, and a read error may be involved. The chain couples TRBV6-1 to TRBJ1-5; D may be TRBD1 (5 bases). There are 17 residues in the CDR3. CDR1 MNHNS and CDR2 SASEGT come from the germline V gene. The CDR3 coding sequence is TGTGCCAGCAGCGAAGGGACGGGAATTTATAGCAATCAGCCCCAGCATTTT. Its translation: CASSEGTGIYSNQPQHF.

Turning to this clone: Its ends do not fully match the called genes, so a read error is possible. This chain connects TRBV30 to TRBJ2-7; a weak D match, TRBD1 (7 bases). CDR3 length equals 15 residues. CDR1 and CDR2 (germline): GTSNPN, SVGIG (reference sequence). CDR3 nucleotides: TGTGCCTGGACCGGGTCCACGGCCAGGGGGGCTAGTAGGCACTTC. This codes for CAWTGSTARGASRHF. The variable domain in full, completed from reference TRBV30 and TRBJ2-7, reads SQTIHQWPATLVQPVGSPLSLECTVEGTSNPNLYWYRQAAGRGLQLLFYSVGIGQISSEVPQNLSASRPQDRQFILSSKKLLLSDSGFYLCAWTGSTARGASRHFGPGTRLTVT.

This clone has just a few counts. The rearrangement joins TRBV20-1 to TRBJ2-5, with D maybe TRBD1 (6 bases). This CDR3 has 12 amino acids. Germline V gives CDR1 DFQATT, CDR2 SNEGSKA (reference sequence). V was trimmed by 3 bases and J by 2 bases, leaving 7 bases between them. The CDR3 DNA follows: TGCAGTGCTAGTGGACAGCAAGAGACCCAGTACTTC. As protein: CSASGQQETQYF.

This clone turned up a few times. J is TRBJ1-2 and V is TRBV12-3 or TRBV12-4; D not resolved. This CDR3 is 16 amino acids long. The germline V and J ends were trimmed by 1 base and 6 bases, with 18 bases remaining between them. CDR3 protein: CASSLGTPARTNGYTF. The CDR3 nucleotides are TGTGCCAGCAGTTTAGGGACTCCGGCGCGGACTAATGGCTACACCTTC.

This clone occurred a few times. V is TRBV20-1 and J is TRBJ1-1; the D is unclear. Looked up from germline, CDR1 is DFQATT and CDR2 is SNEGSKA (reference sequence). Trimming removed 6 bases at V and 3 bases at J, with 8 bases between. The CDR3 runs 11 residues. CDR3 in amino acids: CSAPDDTEAFF. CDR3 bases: TGCAGTGCACCGGACGACACTGAAGCTTTCTTT.

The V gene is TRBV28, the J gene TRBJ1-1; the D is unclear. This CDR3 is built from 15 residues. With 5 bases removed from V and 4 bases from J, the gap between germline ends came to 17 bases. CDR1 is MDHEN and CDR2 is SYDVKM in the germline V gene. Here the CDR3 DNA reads TGTGCCAGCAGTCCCCCTGGGAGGGAGAGCACTGAAGCTTTCTTT. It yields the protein CASSPPGRESTEAFF.

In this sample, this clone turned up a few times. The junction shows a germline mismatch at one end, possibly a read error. The CDR3 sequence: CASSEDTSGANVLTF. In DNA form, the CDR3 reads TGTGCCAGCAGCGAAGATACCTCTGGGGCCAACGTCCTGACTTTC. The gene calls are TRBV6-1 and TRBJ2-6; D call uncertain. The CDR3 sequence is 15 residues long. Germline CDR1 and CDR2: MNHNS and SASEGT.

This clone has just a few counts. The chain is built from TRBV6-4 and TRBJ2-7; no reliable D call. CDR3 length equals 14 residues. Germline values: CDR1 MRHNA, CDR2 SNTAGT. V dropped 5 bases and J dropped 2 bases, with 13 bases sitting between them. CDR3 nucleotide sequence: TGTGCCAGCAGTTCTAGTAGTTCACCCTACGAGCAGTACTTC. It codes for CASSSSSSPYEQYF.

CDR3 in amino acids: CASSATPLGGPDTQYF. As DNA, the CDR3 is TGTGCCAGCAGTGCCACCCCTCTCGGGGGTCCAGATACGCAGTATTTT. This chain uses TRBV6-4 with TRBJ2-3, with D perhaps matching TRBD2 (6 bases). This CDR3 is built from 16 residues. V lost 4 bases and J lost 4, with 18 bases in between. Germline values: CDR1 MRHNA, CDR2 SNTAGT.

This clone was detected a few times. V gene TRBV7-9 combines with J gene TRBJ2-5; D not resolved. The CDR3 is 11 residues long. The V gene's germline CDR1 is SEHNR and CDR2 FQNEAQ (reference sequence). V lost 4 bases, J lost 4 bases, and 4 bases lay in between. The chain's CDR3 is CASSSSETQYF. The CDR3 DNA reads TGTGCCAGCAGCTCCTCAGAGACCCAGTACTTC.

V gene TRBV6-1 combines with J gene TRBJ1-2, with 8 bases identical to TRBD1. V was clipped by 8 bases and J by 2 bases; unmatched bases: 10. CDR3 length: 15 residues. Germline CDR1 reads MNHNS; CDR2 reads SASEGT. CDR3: CASYTQGARNYGYTF. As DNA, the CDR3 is TGTGCCAGCTATACCCAGGGGGCCCGGAACTATGGCTACACCTTC.

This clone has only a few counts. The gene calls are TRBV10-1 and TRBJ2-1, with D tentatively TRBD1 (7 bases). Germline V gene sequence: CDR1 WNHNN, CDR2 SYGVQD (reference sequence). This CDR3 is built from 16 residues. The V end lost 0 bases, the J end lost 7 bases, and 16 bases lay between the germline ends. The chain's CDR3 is CASSESRRGLGNEQFF. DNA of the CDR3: TGCGCCAGCAGTGAGTCGCGGAGGGGGCTTGGTAATGAGCAGTTCTTC.

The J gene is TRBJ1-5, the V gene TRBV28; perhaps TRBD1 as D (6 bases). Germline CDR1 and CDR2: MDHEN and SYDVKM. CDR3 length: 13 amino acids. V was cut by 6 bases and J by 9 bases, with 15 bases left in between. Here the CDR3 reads CASSSGGRGPQHF. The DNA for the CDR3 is TGTGCCAGCAGCTCTGGGGGGCGCGGGCCCCAGCATTTT.

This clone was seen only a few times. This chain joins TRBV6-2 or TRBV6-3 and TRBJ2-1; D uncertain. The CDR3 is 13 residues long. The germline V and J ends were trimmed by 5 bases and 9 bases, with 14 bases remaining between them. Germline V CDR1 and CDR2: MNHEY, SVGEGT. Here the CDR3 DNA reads TGTGCCAGCAGTGACACCGGGTCCAGTGAGCAGTTCTTC. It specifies CASSDTGSSEQFF.

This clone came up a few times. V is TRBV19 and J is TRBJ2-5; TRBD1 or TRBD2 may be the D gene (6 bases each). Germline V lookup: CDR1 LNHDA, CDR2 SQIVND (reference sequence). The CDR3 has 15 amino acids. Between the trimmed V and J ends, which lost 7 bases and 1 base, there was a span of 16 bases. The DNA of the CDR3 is TGTGCCAGTAAAATGGGCGGAGGGGGCCAAGAGACCCAGTACTTC. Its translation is CASKMGGGGQETQYF. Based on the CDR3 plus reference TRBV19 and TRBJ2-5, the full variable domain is DGGITQSPKYLFRKEGQNVTLSCEQNLNHDAMYWYRQDPGQGLRLIYYSQIVNDFQKGDIAEGYSVSREKKESFPLTVTSAQKNPTAFYLCASKMGGGGQETQYFGPGTRLLVL.

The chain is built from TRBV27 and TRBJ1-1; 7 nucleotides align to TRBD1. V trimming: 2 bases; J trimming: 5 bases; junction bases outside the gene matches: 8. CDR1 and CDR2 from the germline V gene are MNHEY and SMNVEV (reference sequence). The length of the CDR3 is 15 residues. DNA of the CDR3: TGTGCCAGCAGTTTAGCGAGGGGGCTTCTTACTGAAGCTTTCTTT. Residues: CASSLARGLLTEAFF.

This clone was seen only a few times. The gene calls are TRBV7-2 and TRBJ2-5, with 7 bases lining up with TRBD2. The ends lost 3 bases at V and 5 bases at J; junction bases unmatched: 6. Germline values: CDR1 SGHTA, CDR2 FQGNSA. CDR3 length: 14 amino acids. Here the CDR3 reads CASSFDFGRETQYF. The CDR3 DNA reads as TGTGCCAGCAGCTTTGATTTCGGGAGGGAGACCCAGTACTTC. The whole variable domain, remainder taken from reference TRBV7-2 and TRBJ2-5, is GAGVSQSPSNKVTEKGKDVELRCDPISGHTALYWYRQSLGQGLEFLIYFQGNSAPDKSGLPSDRFSAERTGGSVSTLTIQRTQQEDSAVYLCASSFDFGRETQYFGPGTRLLVL.

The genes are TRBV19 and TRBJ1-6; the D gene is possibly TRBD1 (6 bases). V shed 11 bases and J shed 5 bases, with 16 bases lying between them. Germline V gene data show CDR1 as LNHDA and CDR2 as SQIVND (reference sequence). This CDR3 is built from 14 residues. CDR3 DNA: TGTGCCGCGAAACCCCGGGACAATAATTCACCCCTCCACTTT. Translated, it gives CAAKPRDNNSPLHF. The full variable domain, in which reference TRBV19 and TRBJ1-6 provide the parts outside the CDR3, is DGGITQSPKYLFRKEGQNVTLSCEQNLNHDAMYWYRQDPGQGLRLIYYSQIVNDFQKGDIAEGYSVSREKKESFPLTVTSAQKNPTAFYLCAAKPRDNNSPLHFGNGTRLTVT.

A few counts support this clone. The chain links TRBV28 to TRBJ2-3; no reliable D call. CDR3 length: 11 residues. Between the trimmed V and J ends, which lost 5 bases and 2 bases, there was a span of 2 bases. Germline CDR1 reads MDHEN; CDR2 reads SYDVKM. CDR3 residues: CASSLTDTQYF. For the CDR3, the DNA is TGTGCCAGCAGTCTCACAGATACGCAGTATTTT.

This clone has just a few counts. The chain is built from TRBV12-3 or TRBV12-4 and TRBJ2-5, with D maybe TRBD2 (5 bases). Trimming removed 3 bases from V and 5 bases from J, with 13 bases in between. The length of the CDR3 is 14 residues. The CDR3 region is CASSFLGGRETQYF. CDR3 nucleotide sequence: TGTGCCAGCAGTTTTTTAGGCGGGCGTGAGACCCAGTACTTC.